One sample yielded the 2 T cell receptor beta chains listed below, sequenced in a study of identical twins. In TCRdb, the 5' RACE reads were re-called with MiXCR into one record per CDR3 protein. The sample has hundreds of thousands of distinct CDR3 sequences; 20% to 25% are singletons. These data also featured in a second study, about T cells expressing NK-cell markers.

Sequences were obtained from PBMCs. Receptors originate from a woman under 30 in good health.

The CDR3 loop is CASSDREGPYEQYF. CDR3 sequence (DNA): TGTGCCAGCAGCGACAGGGAGGGGCCCTACGAGCAGTACTTC. The V and J genes are TRBV11-2 and TRBJ2-7; perhaps D is TRBD1 or TRBD2 (7 bases each). Germline V gene sequence: CDR1 SGHAT, CDR2 FQNNGV. The CDR3 runs to 14 residues. Trimming shortened V by 5 bases and J by 2 bases, and 13 bases separated the two germline ends.

The chain has TRBV12-3 or TRBV12-4 and TRBJ2-3, with 8 bases fitting TRBD2. V lost 2 bases to trimming and J lost 1 base; unmatched junction nucleotides: 8. The CDR3 is 17 residues long. The CDR3 sequence is CASSLRSRGGGTDTQYF. The CDR3 coding sequence is TGTGCCAGCAGTTTACGATCCCGGGGGGGAGGCACAGATACGCAGTATTTT.